A single sample is the source of the 6 T cell receptor beta chains below, sequenced in a study of shared clonotypes between healthy human individuals. Repertoires were generated with immunoSEQ multiplex PCR, while TCRdb's copy carries only in-frame clones and drops some. The sample carries around 2.5 million clones, 93% recorded once. What was sequenced was naive CD4+ T cells from PBMCs. Subset: CD45RA+ positively selected. The receptors derive from a man between 18 and 29 years old in good health. Some clones in this sample may be carry-over from other donors' samples.

The rearrangement uses TRBV7-3 and TRBJ2-2; D possibly corresponds to TRBD1 (5 bases). The CDR3 loop spans 13 amino acids. The V end lost 4 bases, the J end lost 6 bases, and 9 bases lay between the germline ends. Germline CDR1 and CDR2: SGHTA and FQGTGA. The CDR3 protein is CASSSSGSGELFF. In DNA form, the CDR3 reads TGTGCCAGCAGCTCCTCAGGGTCCGGGGAGCTGTTTTTT.

The sample holds a few counts of this clone. The sample holds other DNA sequences that translate to the same CDR3. The CDR3 region has the DNA TGTGCCAGCAGTCCTCAGGGCTACGAGCAGTACTTC. Encoded protein: CASSPQGYEQYF. The chain has TRBV28 and TRBJ2-7; D perhaps matches TRBD1 (5 bases). Germline CDR1 reads MDHEN; CDR2 reads SYDVKM. V was shortened by 5 bases and J by 3 bases, with 8 bases between the two germline ends. This CDR3 is built from 12 residues.

This chain joins TRBV27 and TRBJ2-2; TRBD1 matches 7 bases. CDR3 size: 16 residues. CDR1 is MNHEY and CDR2 is SMNVEV in the germline V gene (reference sequence). V lost 5 bases to trimming and J lost 1 base; unmatched junction nucleotides: 7. The CDR3 loop reads CASSPRTGWNTGELFF. The CDR3 region has the DNA TGTGCCAGCAGTCCCCGGACAGGTTGGAACACCGGGGAGCTGTTTTTT.

This rearrangement joins TRBV4-1 to TRBJ2-5; 12 bases fit TRBD2. The J call may not be correct, given that the DNA end is closer to TRBJ2-7. Germline CDR1 reads MGHRA; CDR2 reads YSYEKL. The CDR3 sequence is 15 residues long. CDR3 nucleotides: TGCGCCAGCAGCCAAACGACTAGCGGGAGCTACGAGCAGTACTTC. Translation gives CASSQTTSGSYEQYF.

This chain uses TRBV4-1 with TRBJ1-5; D gene ambiguous. The ends were cut back, 2 bases at V and 9 bases at J, with 8 bases in the middle. Germline loops: CDR1 MGHRA, CDR2 YSYEKL. This CDR3 spans 12 amino acids. Written as DNA, the CDR3 is TGCGCCAGCAGCCAACCAGGAGGGCCCCAGCATTTT. Translating gives CASSQPGGPQHF.

The chain carries TRBV7-2 and TRBJ1-1; the match to TRBD1 covers 8 bases. The junction had 15 bases not matched to a gene; V was cut back by 5 bases and J by 10 bases. The CDR3 contains 15 residues. Germline V gene sequence: CDR1 SGHTA, CDR2 FQGNSA. The CDR3 nucleotides are TGTGCCAGCAGCCCTCGGACAGGGCTTATTGTGACAGCTTTCTTT. Protein product: CASSPRTGLIVTAFF.